Below, 21 T cell receptor beta chains from the same sample are listed, as sequenced in a study of cytotoxic CD8 clonotypes in ibrutinib-treated CLL. Profiling relied on immunoSEQ multiplex PCR, and the TCRdb table lists in-frame clones only, not all of them. Of 9,500 to 15,000 clones in the sample, 60% to 80% were seen once. The sample was PBMCs, taken before ibrutinib treatment. The receptors shown here come from a human donor with chronic lymphocytic leukemia.

This clone was found a few times. The rearrangement uses TRBV9 and TRBJ2-4; a possible D gene is TRBD1 (5 bases). The CDR3 is 14 residues long. V lost 0 bases and J lost 2, with 6 bases in between. Germline CDR1 reads SGDLS; CDR2 reads YYNGEE. Written as DNA, the CDR3 is TGTGCCAGCAGCGTAGGACAGTCCAAAAACATTCAGTACTTC. Translated, it gives CASSVGQSKNIQYF.

This rearrangement joins TRBV5-1 to TRBJ2-5; a weak D match, TRBD1 (5 bases). In germline, CDR1 is SGHRS, CDR2 YFSETQ. The V and J ends lost 0 bases and 7 bases respectively, with 19 bases between them. The CDR3 is 16 amino acids. The CDR3 bases are TGCGCCAGCAGCTTGGCAAGGGGCCCTCAAATGGTGACCCAGTACTTC. This sequence encodes CASSLARGPQMVTQYF.

The chain uses TRBV21-1 and TRBJ2-1; the D call in the table, TRBD2, was not verified against the DNA. TRBV21-1 constitutes a pseudogene. CDR3 length: 14 residues. CDR3 DNA sequence: TGTGCCAGCAGCAAGACTAGCGGGGAAAATGAGCAGTTCTTC. Translating it yields CASSKTSGENEQFF.

The chain links TRBV30 to TRBJ1-4; 7 bases fit TRBD1. There are 15 residues in the CDR3. The germline V gene has CDR1 GTSNPN and CDR2 SVGIG (reference sequence). The junction had 10 bases not matched to a gene; V was cut back by 2 bases and J by 7 bases. For the CDR3, the DNA is TGTGCCTGGAGTAGGGACAGTAGGTTCGGTGAAAAACTGTTTTTT. Protein product: CAWSRDSRFGEKLFF.

The chain joins TRBV4-3 to TRBJ2-7; D unresolved. The germline V gene has CDR1 LGHNA and CDR2 YSLEER. The length of the CDR3 is 15 residues. The V end was cut by 1 base, the J end by 4 bases, with 14 bases between. The CDR3 sequence: CASSQVARNNYEQYF. The CDR3 bases are TGCGCCAGCAGCCAAGTGGCACGTAATAATTACGAGCAGTACTTC.

The V and J genes are TRBV5-4 and TRBJ1-6; 9 bases fit TRBD1. V trimming: 3 bases; J trimming: 5 bases; junction bases outside the gene matches: 3. The CDR3 is made up of 15 amino acids. Per the germline V gene, CDR1 is SGHNT and CDR2 is YYREEE (reference sequence). The CDR3 sequence: CASSWDRVNNSPLHF. The CDR3 coding sequence is TGTGCCAGCAGCTGGGACAGGGTCAATAATTCACCCCTCCACTTT.

V and J are TRBV5-4 and TRBJ1-2, with 10 bases that match TRBD1. Germline V gene lookup returns CDR1 SGHNT and CDR2 YYREEE (reference sequence). The CDR3 runs to 16 residues. J gave up 8 bases and V 5 bases, and 15 bases lay outside the gene matches. The CDR3 bases are TGTGCCAGCAGTAAGGCTTCCGGGACAGGGGTCGGCGGCTACACCTTC. The encoded protein is CASSKASGTGVGGYTF.

This chain connects TRBV19 to TRBJ2-7; 7 bases line up with TRBD1. V was clipped by 2 bases and J by 4 bases; unmatched bases: 8. The CDR3 is 15 residues long. Germline CDR1 and CDR2: LNHDA and SQIVND (reference sequence). CDR3 sequence: CASSISPGQRYEQYF. DNA for the CDR3: TGTGCCAGTAGTATATCCCCGGGACAGAGGTACGAGCAGTACTTC. Filled out from reference TRBV19 and TRBJ2-7, the complete variable domain reads DGGITQSPKYLFRKEGQNVTLSCEQNLNHDAMYWYRQDPGQGLRLIYYSQIVNDFQKGDIAEGYSVSREKKESFPLTVTSAQKNPTAFYLCASSISPGQRYEQYFGPGTRLTVT.

This rearrangement joins TRBV30 to TRBJ2-1; 7 bases fit TRBD1. The CDR3 sequence is 16 residues long. After removal of 8 bases from V and 7 bases from J, the junction contained 20 bases not matched to a gene. Germline lookup yields CDR1 GTSNPN and CDR2 SVGIG (reference sequence). The CDR3 DNA follows: TGTGCCAGCTGGAGCCGAATCCCGGGACAGCAAAATGAGCAGTTCTTC. Amino acids: CASWSRIPGQQNEQFF.

The rearrangement links TRBV5-6 to TRBJ2-5; TRBD1 matches at 12 bases. From germline, CDR1 is SGHDT and CDR2 YYEEEE. The CDR3 totals 15 residues. With 4 bases clipped from V and 11 bases from J, the junction kept 12 bases outside the gene matches. The CDR3 bases are TGTGCCAGCAGCATAAGGGACAGGGGGCTCGCGGGGCAGTACTTC. The encoded protein is CASSIRDRGLAGQYF.

The CDR3 loop reads CASSRGQWDQPQHF. DNA for the CDR3: TGTGCCAGTAGTAGAGGACAGTGGGATCAGCCCCAGCATTTT. V is TRBV19 and J is TRBJ1-5; D perhaps matches TRBD1 (6 bases). V lost 4 bases, J lost 5 bases, and 12 bases lay in between. Germline CDR1 and CDR2: LNHDA and SQIVND (reference sequence). This CDR3 has 14 residues.

The chain employs TRBV9 and TRBJ2-2; D unresolved. Germline V CDR1 and CDR2: SGDLS, YYNGEE. With 5 bases removed from V and 0 bases from J, the gap between germline ends came to 8 bases. This CDR3 is built from 14 residues. The CDR3 reads CASRWSSNTGELFF. CDR3 coding DNA: TGTGCCAGCAGGTGGAGCTCGAACACCGGGGAGCTGTTTTTT.

This clone appeared a few times. The J gene is TRBJ2-3, the V gene TRBV7-2, with a possible D match to TRBD1 (5 bases). There are 15 residues in the CDR3. Germline lookup yields CDR1 SGHTA and CDR2 FQGNSA. V was cut by 2 bases and J by 4 bases, with 13 bases left in between. Written as DNA, the CDR3 is TGTGCCAGCAGCTTAAACGGGTTGGGGCCAGATACGCAGTATTTT. This encodes CASSLNGLGPDTQYF. The full variable domain, rest sourced from reference TRBV7-2 and TRBJ2-3, is GAGVSQSPSNKVTEKGKDVELRCDPISGHTALYWYRQSLGQGLEFLIYFQGNSAPDKSGLPSDRFSAERTGGSVSTLTIQRTQQEDSAVYLCASSLNGLGPDTQYFGPGTRLTVL.

J is TRBJ2-3 and V is TRBV5-6; TRBD2 agrees at 13 bases. This CDR3 region has 16 residues. Germline V gives CDR1 SGHDT, CDR2 YYEEEE. V lost 2 bases and J lost 3; bases outside the gene matches: 3. The CDR3 DNA reads TGTGCCAGCAGCTTAACTAGCGGGGGGGCTACAGATACGCAGTATTTT. This encodes CASSLTSGGATDTQYF.

This chain joins TRBV19 and TRBJ2-1, with D maybe TRBD2 (7 bases). The CDR3 loop spans 13 amino acids. Trimming removed 5 bases from V and 5 bases from J, with 10 bases in between. Germline V gene sequence: CDR1 LNHDA, CDR2 SQIVND (reference sequence). In nucleotides, the CDR3 is TGTGCCAGTAGTTCGGGGGGCGACAATGAGCAGTTCTTC. Protein product: CASSSGGDNEQFF.

The chain combines TRBV6-5 with TRBJ1-1; the D is unclear. Germline CDR1 and CDR2: MNHEY and SVGAGI. Trimming cost V 0 bases and J 6 bases, with 14 bases left between them. The CDR3 consists of 15 residues. The CDR3 sequence: CASSYSQSMASEAFF. The CDR3 DNA is TGTGCCAGCAGTTACTCACAAAGCATGGCTTCTGAAGCTTTCTTT.

This clone was picked up one time. This chain uses TRBV6-1 with TRBJ1-4; TRBD1 might be the D (5 bases). V was pared by 2 bases and J by 2 bases, with 9 bases between. Germline V CDR1 and CDR2: MNHNS, SASEGT. CDR3 length: 15 amino acids. CDR3 nucleotides: TGTGCCAGCAGTGAACCGGGGCGCACTAATGAAAAACTGTTTTTT. Encoded protein: CASSEPGRTNEKLFF.

The rearrangement joins TRBV5-8 to TRBJ2-5, with D possibly TRBD1 on 6 matching bases. The CDR3 sequence is 13 residues long. Germline V gene data show CDR1 as SGHTS and CDR2 as YDEGEE. Between the trimmed V and J ends, which lost 0 bases and 8 bases, there was a span of 11 bases. CDR3 protein: CASSLDRERTQYF. The CDR3 region has the DNA TGTGCCAGCAGCTTGGACAGGGAGAGAACCCAGTACTTC.

This clone was recorded only once. The chain recombines TRBV9 with TRBJ1-6; D ambiguous. The CDR3 runs 14 residues. Germline CDR1 is SGDLS and CDR2 is YYNGEE. Trimming pared 1 base from V and 9 bases from J, leaving 11 bases between. The chain's CDR3 is CASSVSPAISPLHF. The CDR3 DNA reads as TGTGCCAGCAGCGTAAGTCCAGCAATTTCACCCCTCCACTTT.

This chain uses TRBV11-3 with TRBJ2-5; D may correspond to TRBD1 or TRBD2 (5 bases each). CDR3 length: 14 amino acids. Per germline, CDR1 SGHNT and CDR2 YENEEA. The V and J ends lost 5 bases and 2 bases respectively, with 12 bases between them. The CDR3 DNA reads as TGTGCCAGCAGCCAGGGACCGAATCAAGAGACCCAGTACTTC. Encoded protein: CASSQGPNQETQYF.

The chain is built from TRBV28 and TRBJ2-5, with a tentative D call TRBD2 (6 bases). The CDR3 has 15 amino acids. CDR1 MDHEN and CDR2 SYDVKM come from the germline V gene. Trimming took off 6 bases at V and 5 bases at J, with 19 bases between the two ends. The CDR3 sequence: CASRGLGPVGETQYF. The CDR3 DNA is TGTGCCAGCAGGGGACTGGGCCCGGTGGGCGAGACCCAGTACTTC. The entire variable domain, with the rest obtained from reference TRBV28 and TRBJ2-5, is as follows: DVKVTQSSRYLVKRTGEKVFLECVQDMDHENMFWYRQDPGLGLRLIYFSYDVKMKEKGDIPEGYSVSREKKERFSLILESASTNQTSMYLCASRGLGPVGETQYFGPGTRLLVL.